This T cell receptor beta chain emerged from a study of Ad26.COV2.S vaccination and SARS-CoV-2 variants listed by TCRdb under 2021. Regarding the research as a whole: Vaccine-arm donors came from COV1001, a multicentre, randomized, double-blind, placebo-controlled phase I-IIa trial of Ad26.COV2.S in healthy adults. Dosing of Ad26.COV2.S was intramuscular, at either 5x10^10 or 1x10^11 viral particles, delivered as one shot or as two shots spaced 56 days apart. Sequencing of the TCRbeta repertoire served to evaluate the specificity and breadth of SARS-CoV-2-reactive T cell receptors following Ad26.COV2.S vaccination. A total of about 30 samples were included in the TCR-sequenced set, comprising around 19 Ad26.COV2.S vaccine recipients, 5 placebo recipients and 8 SARS-CoV-2 convalescent individuals. Trial participants were randomized into five groups of five, in which low-dose or high-dose Ad26.COV2.S was given once or twice, or placebo was given on both occasions. Investigators did not know the trial group allocation while performing experiments and assessing outcomes.

Comment on this clone: This clone's antigen is unknown. It has no much larger one-base neighbor in the sample; base qualities were not kept.

The immunoSEQ Assay was used to sequence TCRbeta CDR3 regions. After extraction, genomic DNA underwent amplification by bias-controlled multiplex PCR, followed by high-throughput sequencing. Per the original workflow: To quantify the absolute abundance of each unique TCRbeta CDR3 region, sequences were collapsed and filtered. T cell fraction was estimated by normalization of TCRbeta template counts to usable DNA, with usable DNA being measured through amplification of reference genes present in all nucleated cells. Repertoire TCRs were annotated as SARS-CoV-2-specific by exact matching of V gene, CDR3 amino acid sequence and J gene to a known reactive TCR set. MIRA supplied the reference SARS-CoV-2 TCR set, which was filtered for enrichment in COVID-19-positive ImmuneCODE repertoires so that public or cross-reactive TCRs were removed. Based on the MIRA antigens, annotated TCRs were further analysed at the level of specific ORF or position within ORF. Depth was the summed frequency of annotated unique rearrangements, while breadth was defined as annotated unique rearrangements over total unique productive rearrangements. Two-sided Wilcoxon rank-sum tests were applied when comparing TCR breadth between groups. TCRdb re-hosts the immuneACCESS table, in-frame sequences only. Its copies lack some clones; in the studies checked, an unresolved V gene accounts for under half of them, and the cause for the rest is not known. That table supplies the V and J calls and clone size; D and trimming were determined from the DNA. In all, the sample holds about 400,000 clones, and about 92% of those were seen once. Jointly, the top ten make up less than 2% of the sample.

Overall results and qualifications from the work: The study was not powered for comparison of responses between vaccine doses or regimens. Substantial breadth of spike-specific CD8+ and CD4+ T cell responses was reported after vaccination. Higher spike-specific TCR breadth was observed in Ad26.COV2.S recipients than in placebo recipients (P = 0.0014). Vaccine and placebo recipients had comparable non-spike TCR breadth, which fits with the vaccine containing only spike. According to the authors, total T cell responses may have been underestimated by the TCR breadth and depth analyses.

Via the germline V gene, CDR1 is SGHVS and CDR2 FQNEAQ. At the junction V is shortened by 2 bases and J by 9 bases, with 23 bases in between. The CDR3 goes from the cysteine to the phenylalanine over 17 residues. The kept DNA is CDR3 alone, 51 bases in frame from the first base. The treatment or condition label corresponds to: some 20 received Ad26.COV2.S at low or high dose, single or two shots; several received placebo; per-sample allocation not given. For vaccine and placebo recipients, the sequenced repertoires came from samples collected on day 63 after the first injection. In Cohort 1b, about 25 adults aged 18-55 years were enrolled at a single site in Boston, USA, between 29 July and 7 August 2020. Ad26.COV2.S was a replication-incompetent adenovirus type 26 vector expressing a prefusion-stabilized SARS-CoV-2 spike protein from the original Wuhan strain.

This clonotype was sampled from a person aged 18-60 years who received the Ad26.COV2.S COVID-19 vaccine or a placebo. Sequenced material: peripheral blood, taken in a trial of Ad26.COV2.S vaccine versus placebo. The chain is assembled from TRBV7-8 and TRBJ1-5; TRBD1 is possibly the D segment (6 matching bases). The DNA sequence reads TGTGCCAGCAGCTTATATGATCAGGGGCCTAAAGCGCGGCCCCAGCATTTT. This translates into CASSLYDQGPKARPQHF.